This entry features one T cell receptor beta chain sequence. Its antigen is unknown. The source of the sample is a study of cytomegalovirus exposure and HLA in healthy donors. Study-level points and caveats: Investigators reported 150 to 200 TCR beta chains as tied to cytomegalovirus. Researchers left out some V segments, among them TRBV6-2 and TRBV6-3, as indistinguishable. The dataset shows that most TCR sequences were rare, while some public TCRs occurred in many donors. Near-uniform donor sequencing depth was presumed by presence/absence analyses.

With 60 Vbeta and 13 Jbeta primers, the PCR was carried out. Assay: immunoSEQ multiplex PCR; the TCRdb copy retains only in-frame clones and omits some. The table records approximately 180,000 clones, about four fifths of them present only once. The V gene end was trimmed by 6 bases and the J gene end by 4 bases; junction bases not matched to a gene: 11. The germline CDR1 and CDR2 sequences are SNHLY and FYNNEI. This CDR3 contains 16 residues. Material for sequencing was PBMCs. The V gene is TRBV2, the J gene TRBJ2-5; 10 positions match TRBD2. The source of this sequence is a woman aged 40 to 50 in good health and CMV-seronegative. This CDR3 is CASRGGSGRAGETQYF. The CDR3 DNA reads TGTGCCAGCAGGGGGGGGAGCGGGAGGGCCGGAGAGACCCAGTACTTC.